The present T cell receptor beta chain was sequenced within a study of identical twins. MiXCR, applied by TCRdb to the 5' RACE reads, yields one record per CDR3 protein. Of 550,000 to 700,000 distinct CDR3 sequences in the sample, 21% were seen once. The CDR3 consists of 14 residues. CDR1 SGHRS and CDR2 YFSETQ come from the germline V gene. The V end lost 4 bases, the J end lost 5 bases, and 13 bases lay between the germline ends. These data were also filed under a second study, of T cells expressing NK-cell markers.

The chain links TRBV5-1 to TRBJ1-5; D unclear. The sample comprised PBMCs. This sequence originates from a woman aged 18-29 years in good health. The CDR3 region is CASSTGASDQPQHF. The CDR3 region has the DNA TGCGCCAGCAGCACGGGCGCTTCGGATCAGCCCCAGCATTTT.